A single sample gave rise to the 14 T cell receptor beta chains below, sequenced in a study of blood T cell repertoires in COVID-19. Only in-frame clones appear in the TCRdb table, and some are missing; sequencing was by immunoSEQ multiplex PCR. This sample has about 130,000 clones; 60% to 80% occur once, and the top ten carry under 2.5%. Sequenced input: peripheral blood. The origin of the receptors is a woman in her 70s with acute or convalescent COVID-19.

V is TRBV5-1 and J is TRBJ2-1; D might be TRBD1 (6 bases). V gave up 3 bases and J gave up 15 bases, with 25 bases separating them. Germline assignment: CDR1 SGHRS and CDR2 YFSETQ. CDR3 length equals 15 residues. DNA of the CDR3: TGCGCCAGCAGCTCCGAGCAGGGGAGATTATACGAAGGGTTCTTC. Translation gives CASSSEQGRLYEGFF. The entire variable domain, with the rest obtained from reference TRBV5-1 and TRBJ2-1, is as follows: KAGVTQTPRYLIKTRGQQVTLSCSPISGHRSVSWYQQTPGQGLQFLFEYFSETQRNKGNFPGRFSGRQFSNSRSEMNVSTLELGDSALYLCASSSEQGRLYEGFFGPGTRLTVL.

The V gene is TRBV19, the J gene TRBJ2-7; 9 nucleotides align to TRBD1. CDR1 is LNHDA, CDR2 SQIVND, per germline (reference sequence). The V segment lost 5 bases and the J segment 4 bases; nucleotides outside the gene matches: 12. This CDR3 comprises 16 residues. The CDR3 region is CASSAQGARTTYEQYF. Here the CDR3 DNA reads TGTGCCAGTAGTGCACAGGGGGCGCGTACCACATACGAGCAGTACTTC.

The chain recombines TRBV30 with TRBJ2-4; weak D call: TRBD2 (5 bases). The CDR3 is 13 amino acids. Germline loops: CDR1 GTSNPN, CDR2 SVGIG (reference sequence). Trimming removed 2 bases from V and 4 bases from J, with 9 bases in between. The CDR3 loop reads CAWSFSVKNIQYF. As DNA, the CDR3 is TGTGCCTGGAGTTTTAGCGTAAAAAACATTCAGTACTTC. Using reference TRBV30 and TRBJ2-4 for the parts outside the CDR3, the full variable domain is SQTIHQWPATLVQPVGSPLSLECTVEGTSNPNLYWYRQAAGRGLQLLFYSVGIGQISSEVPQNLSASRPQDRQFILSSKKLLLSDSGFYLCAWSFSVKNIQYFGAGTRLSVL.

The chain combines TRBV9 with TRBJ1-3; 8 bases map to TRBD1. Germline-derived CDR1 and CDR2 are SGDLS and YYNGEE. J gave up 7 bases and V 4 bases, and 7 bases lay outside the gene matches. This CDR3 is 14 amino acids long. CDR3 amino acids: CASSFGTGVNTIYF. CDR3 bases: TGTGCCAGCAGCTTTGGGACAGGAGTGAACACCATATATTTT.

The chain recombines TRBV6-5 with TRBJ1-3, with D unresolved. The CDR3 sequence is 15 residues long. The germline gives CDR1 MNHEY, CDR2 SVGAGI. V lost 6 bases to trimming and J lost 3 bases, with 15 bases between them. CDR3 sequence: CASSSGPPGGNTIYF. For the CDR3, the DNA is TGTGCCAGCAGCTCCGGCCCCCCGGGTGGAAACACCATATATTTT.

V is TRBV28 and J is TRBJ1-3, with 7 bases that match TRBD1. Germline values: CDR1 MDHEN, CDR2 SYDVKM. The junction had 5 bases not matched to a gene; V was cut back by 5 bases and J by 4 bases. The CDR3 length is 14 residues. In nucleotides, the CDR3 is TGTGCCAGCAGTCACGGACAGGCAGGAAACACCATATATTTT. The encoded protein is CASSHGQAGNTIYF.

This chain connects TRBV28 to TRBJ1-5, with D possibly matching TRBD1 (5 bases). Trimming took off 5 bases at V and 2 bases at J, with 7 bases between the two ends. Germline assignment: CDR1 MDHEN and CDR2 SYDVKM. This CDR3 region has 13 residues. The CDR3 loop is CASSQGGNQPQHF. DNA of the CDR3: TGTGCCAGCAGTCAGGGCGGCAATCAGCCCCAGCATTTT.

The V and J genes are TRBV18 and TRBJ2-7; possibly TRBD1 for D (5 bases). CDR1 and CDR2 (germline): KGHSH, LQKENI. This CDR3 spans 15 amino acids. The V end was cut by 3 bases, the J end by 7 bases, with 19 bases between. DNA of the CDR3: TGTGCCAGCTCACCCATAGCTCTTCAGGGTAAGGAGCAGTACTTC. It codes for CASSPIALQGKEQYF.

The table lists this clone with a few counts. J is TRBJ1-5 and V is TRBV5-8, with 10 bases aligning to TRBD1. CDR1 and CDR2 from the germline V gene are SGHTS and YDEGEE. Germline trimming cut 2 bases from V and 2 bases from J; bases unmatched to any gene: 1. The CDR3 extends over 15 amino acids. The CDR3 reads CASSLGQGGNQPQHF. In nucleotides, the CDR3 is TGTGCCAGCAGCTTAGGACAGGGGGGCAATCAGCCCCAGCATTTT.

This clone was observed a single time. The V gene is TRBV10-3, the J gene TRBJ2-3; TRBD1 might be the D (5 bases). The CDR3 has 14 residues. Trimming pared 2 bases from V and 1 base from J, leaving 7 bases between. Looked up from germline, CDR1 is ENHRY and CDR2 is SYGVKD. CDR3 region: CAISEETGTDTQYF. In nucleotides, the CDR3 is TGTGCCATCAGTGAGGAGACAGGCACAGATACGCAGTATTTT.

The J gene is TRBJ2-3, the V gene TRBV7-8; D gene ambiguous. The CDR3 is made up of 14 amino acids. Between the trimmed V and J ends, which lost 3 bases and 2 bases, there was a span of 9 bases. The V gene's germline CDR1 is SGHVS and CDR2 FQNEAQ. The CDR3 sequence: CASSLIDNTDTQYF. The DNA for the CDR3 is TGTGCCAGCAGCTTGATTGACAACACAGATACGCAGTATTTT. Using reference TRBV7-8 and TRBJ2-3 for the parts outside the CDR3, the full variable domain is GAGVSQSPRYKVAKRGQDVALRCDPISGHVSLFWYQQALGQGPEFLTYFQNEAQLDKSGLPSDRFFAERPEGSVSTLKIQRTQQEDSAVYLCASSLIDNTDTQYFGPGTRLTVL.

This clone has more than one count but fewer than ten. The V gene is TRBV7-9, the J gene TRBJ2-5, with TRBD2 identical over 10 bases. CDR1 and CDR2 (germline): SEHNR, FQNEAQ (reference sequence). V trimming: 3 bases; J trimming: 2 bases; junction bases outside the gene matches: 3. CDR3 size: 15 residues. Here the CDR3 reads CASSLLAGGQETQYF. The DNA of the CDR3 is TGTGCCAGCAGCTTGTTAGCGGGAGGTCAAGAGACCCAGTACTTC.

The chain couples TRBV2 to TRBJ1-4; weak D call: TRBD1 (6 bases). CDR1 SNHLY and CDR2 FYNNEI come from the germline V gene. V lost 3 bases, J lost 0 bases, and 20 bases lay in between. The CDR3 consists of 19 residues. This CDR3 reads CASSDPGGTGFATNEKLFF. CDR3 nucleotides: TGTGCCAGCAGTGACCCAGGAGGCACAGGGTTCGCAACTAATGAAAAACTGTTTTTT.

There are many counts of this clone. V and J are TRBV2 and TRBJ2-3; tentative D call: TRBD2 (6 bases). V was cut by 8 bases and J by 0 bases, with 12 bases left in between. In germline, CDR1 is SNHLY, CDR2 FYNNEI. The CDR3 is 14 residues long. The CDR3 region is CASRELQSTDTQYF. Here the CDR3 DNA reads TGTGCCAGCCGGGAGCTTCAAAGCACAGATACGCAGTATTTT.